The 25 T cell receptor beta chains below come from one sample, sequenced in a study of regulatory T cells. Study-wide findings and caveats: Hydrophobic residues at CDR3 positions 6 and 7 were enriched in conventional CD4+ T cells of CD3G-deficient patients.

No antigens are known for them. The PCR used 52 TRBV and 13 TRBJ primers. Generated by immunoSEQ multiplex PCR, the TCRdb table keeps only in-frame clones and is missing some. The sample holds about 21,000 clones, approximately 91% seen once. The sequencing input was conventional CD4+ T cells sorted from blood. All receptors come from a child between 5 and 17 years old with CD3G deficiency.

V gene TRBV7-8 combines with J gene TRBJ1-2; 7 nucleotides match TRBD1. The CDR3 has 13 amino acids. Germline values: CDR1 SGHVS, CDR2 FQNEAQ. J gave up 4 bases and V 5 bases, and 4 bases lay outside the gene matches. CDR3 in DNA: TGTGCCAGCAGCGCGGGGACAGTCTATGGCTACACCTTC. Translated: CASSAGTVYGYTF.

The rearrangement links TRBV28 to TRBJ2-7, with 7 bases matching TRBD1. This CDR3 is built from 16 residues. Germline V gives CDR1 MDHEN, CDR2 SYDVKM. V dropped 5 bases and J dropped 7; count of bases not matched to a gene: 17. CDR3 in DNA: TGTGCCAGCAGTACTCGACAGGGCATGGGTCTGGGGGAGCAGTACTTC. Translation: CASSTRQGMGLGEQYF.

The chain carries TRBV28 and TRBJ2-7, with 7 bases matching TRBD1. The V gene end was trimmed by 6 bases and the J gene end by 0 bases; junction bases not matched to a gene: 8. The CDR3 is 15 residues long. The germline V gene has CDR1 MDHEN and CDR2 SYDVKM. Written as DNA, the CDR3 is TGTGCCAGCAGCCGACAGGGCACTCCCTCCTACGAGCAGTACTTC. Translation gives CASSRQGTPSYEQYF. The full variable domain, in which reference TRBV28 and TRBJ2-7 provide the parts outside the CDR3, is DVKVTQSSRYLVKRTGEKVFLECVQDMDHENMFWYRQDPGLGLRLIYFSYDVKMKEKGDIPEGYSVSREKKERFSLILESASTNQTSMYLCASSRQGTPSYEQYFGPGTRLTVT.

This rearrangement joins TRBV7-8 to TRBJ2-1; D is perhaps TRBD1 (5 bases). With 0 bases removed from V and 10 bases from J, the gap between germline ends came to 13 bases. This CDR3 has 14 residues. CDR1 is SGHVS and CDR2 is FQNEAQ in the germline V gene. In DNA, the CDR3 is TGTGCCAGCAGCTTAGCGGGGCAGATTAGAGAGCAGTTCTTC. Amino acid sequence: CASSLAGQIREQFF.

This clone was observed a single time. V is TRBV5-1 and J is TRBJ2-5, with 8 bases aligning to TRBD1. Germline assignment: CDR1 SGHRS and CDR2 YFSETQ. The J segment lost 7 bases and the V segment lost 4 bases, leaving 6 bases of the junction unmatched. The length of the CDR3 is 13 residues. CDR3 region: CASSPGQGGTQYF. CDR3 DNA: TGCGCCAGCAGCCCTGGACAGGGTGGGACCCAGTACTTC.

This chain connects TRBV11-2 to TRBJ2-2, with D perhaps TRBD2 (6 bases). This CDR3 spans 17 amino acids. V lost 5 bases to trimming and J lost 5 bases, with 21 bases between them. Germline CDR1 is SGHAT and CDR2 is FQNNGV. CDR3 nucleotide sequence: TGTGCCAGCAGCCCACAAAGACAGTCCCGGGGGACCGGGGAGCTGTTTTTT. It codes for CASSPQRQSRGTGELFF.

The chain's CDR3 is CASSEARTGVRFQYF. For the CDR3, the DNA is TGTGCCAGCAGTGAAGCTCGGACGGGGGTGAGGTTTCAGTACTTC. The rearrangement joins TRBV6-1 to TRBJ2-4; TRBD2 is a possible D gene (6 bases). Trimming stripped 0 bases from V and 11 bases from J, with 17 bases between. CDR1 is MNHNS, CDR2 SASEGT, per germline. The CDR3 contains 15 residues.

CDR3: CASSTHRAAGGELFF. The DNA of the CDR3 is TGTGCCAGTAGTACCCACAGGGCAGCCGGCGGGGAGCTGTTTTTT. V gene TRBV19 combines with J gene TRBJ2-2, with D perhaps TRBD1 (6 bases). Germline lookup yields CDR1 LNHDA and CDR2 SQIVND (reference sequence). V gave up 4 bases and J gave up 7 bases, with 16 bases separating them. This CDR3 has 15 amino acids.

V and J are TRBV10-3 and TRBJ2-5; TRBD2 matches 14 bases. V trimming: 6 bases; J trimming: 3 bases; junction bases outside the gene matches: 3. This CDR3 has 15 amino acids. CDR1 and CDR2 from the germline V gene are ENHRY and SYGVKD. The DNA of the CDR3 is TGTGCCATCAGGCCGGGACTAGCGGGAGAAGAGACCCAGTACTTC. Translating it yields CAIRPGLAGEETQYF.

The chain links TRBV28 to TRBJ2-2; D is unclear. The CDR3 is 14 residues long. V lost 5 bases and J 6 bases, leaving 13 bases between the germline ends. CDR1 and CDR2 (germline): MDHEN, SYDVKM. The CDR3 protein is CASSTPSEAGELFF. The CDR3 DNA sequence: TGTGCCAGCAGTACCCCAAGCGAGGCCGGGGAGCTGTTTTTT.

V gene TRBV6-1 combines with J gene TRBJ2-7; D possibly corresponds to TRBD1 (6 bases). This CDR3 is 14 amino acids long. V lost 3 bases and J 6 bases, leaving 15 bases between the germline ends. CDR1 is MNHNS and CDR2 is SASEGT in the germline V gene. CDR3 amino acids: CASSESVQGFEQYF. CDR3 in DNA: TGTGCCAGCAGTGAGTCTGTACAGGGATTCGAGCAGTACTTC.

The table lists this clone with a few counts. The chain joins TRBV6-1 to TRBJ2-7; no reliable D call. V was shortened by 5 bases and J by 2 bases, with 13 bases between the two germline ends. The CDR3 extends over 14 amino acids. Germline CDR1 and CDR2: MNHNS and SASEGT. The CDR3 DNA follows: TGTGCCAGCAGTCTGGGTCCAGGCACCTACGAGCAGTACTTC. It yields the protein CASSLGPGTYEQYF.

Here the CDR3 reads CASSIQGQGRQYF. DNA of the CDR3: TGTGCCAGCAGTATCCAGGGACAGGGAAGGCAGTACTTC. The genes are TRBV7-8 and TRBJ2-7, with 9 bases fitting TRBD1. The J segment lost 9 bases and the V segment lost 6 bases, leaving 9 bases of the junction unmatched. Germline loops: CDR1 SGHVS, CDR2 FQNEAQ. The CDR3 has 13 residues.

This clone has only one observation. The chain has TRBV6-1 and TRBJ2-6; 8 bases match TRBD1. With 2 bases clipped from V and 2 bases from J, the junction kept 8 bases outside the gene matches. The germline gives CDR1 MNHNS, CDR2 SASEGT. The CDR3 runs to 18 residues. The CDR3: CASSERAQGATGANVLTF. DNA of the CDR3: TGTGCCAGCAGTGAAAGAGCCCAGGGGGCAACTGGGGCCAACGTCCTGACTTTC.

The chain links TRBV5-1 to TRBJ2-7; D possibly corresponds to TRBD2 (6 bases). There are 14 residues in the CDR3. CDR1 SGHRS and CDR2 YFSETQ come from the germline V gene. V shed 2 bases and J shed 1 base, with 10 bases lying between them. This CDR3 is CASSFEAGSYEQYF. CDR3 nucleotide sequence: TGCGCCAGCAGCTTTGAGGCGGGATCCTACGAGCAGTACTTC.

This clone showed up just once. The CDR3 bases are TGTGCCAGCAGCGCCTTGGTGACAGGCTGGGGCACCGGGGAGCTGTTTTTT. Its translation is CASSALVTGWGTGELFF. The chain has TRBV11-2 and TRBJ2-2; possibly TRBD1 for D (6 bases). The germline V gene has CDR1 SGHAT and CDR2 FQNNGV. The ends were cut back, 5 bases at V and 4 bases at J, with 20 bases in the middle. This CDR3 is 17 amino acids long. Complete variable domain (other parts from reference TRBV11-2 and TRBJ2-2): EAGVAQSPRYKIIEKRQSVAFWCNPISGHATLYWYQQILGQGPKLLIQFQNNGVVDDSQLPKDRFSAERLKGVDSTLKIQPAKLEDSAVYLCASSALVTGWGTGELFFGEGSRLTVL.

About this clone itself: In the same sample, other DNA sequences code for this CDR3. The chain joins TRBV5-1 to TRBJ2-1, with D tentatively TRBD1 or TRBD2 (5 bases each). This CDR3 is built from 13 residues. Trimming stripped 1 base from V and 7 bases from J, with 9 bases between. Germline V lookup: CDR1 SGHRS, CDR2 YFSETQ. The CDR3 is CASSLNWGNEQFF. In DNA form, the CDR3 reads TGCGCCAGCAGCTTGAATTGGGGGAATGAGCAGTTCTTC.

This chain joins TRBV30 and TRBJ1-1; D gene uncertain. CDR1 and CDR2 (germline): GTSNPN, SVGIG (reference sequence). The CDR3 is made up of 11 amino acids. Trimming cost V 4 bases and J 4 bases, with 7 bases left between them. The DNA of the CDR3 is TGTGCCTGGAAGGACCGCACTGAAGCTTTCTTT. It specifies CAWKDRTEAFF.

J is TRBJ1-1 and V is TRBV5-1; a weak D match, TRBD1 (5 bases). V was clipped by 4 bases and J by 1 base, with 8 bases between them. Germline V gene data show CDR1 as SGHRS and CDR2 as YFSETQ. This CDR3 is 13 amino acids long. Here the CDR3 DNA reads TGCGCCAGCAGCACCGGACAGAACACTGAAGCTTTCTTT. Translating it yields CASSTGQNTEAFF.

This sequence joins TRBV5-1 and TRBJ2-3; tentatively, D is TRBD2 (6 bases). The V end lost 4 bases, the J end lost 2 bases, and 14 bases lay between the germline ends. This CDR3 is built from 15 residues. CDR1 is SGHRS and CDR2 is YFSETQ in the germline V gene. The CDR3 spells CASSGGNSHTDTQYF. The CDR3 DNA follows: TGCGCCAGCAGCGGCGGGAACTCTCACACAGATACGCAGTATTTT.

This chain's CDR3 is CASSSGTGGFTGELFF. The CDR3 DNA is TGCGCCAGCAGCTCGGGGACAGGGGGCTTCACCGGGGAGCTGTTTTTT. The chain carries TRBV5-1 and TRBJ2-2, with TRBD1 matching over 12 bases. Trimming removed 3 bases from V and 4 bases from J; junction bases left unmatched: 4. CDR3 length: 16 residues. The germline CDR1 and CDR2 sequences are SGHRS and YFSETQ. The full variable domain, in which reference TRBV5-1 and TRBJ2-2 provide the parts outside the CDR3, is KAGVTQTPRYLIKTRGQQVTLSCSPISGHRSVSWYQQTPGQGLQFLFEYFSETQRNKGNFPGRFSGRQFSNSRSEMNVSTLELGDSALYLCASSSGTGGFTGELFFGEGSRLTVL.

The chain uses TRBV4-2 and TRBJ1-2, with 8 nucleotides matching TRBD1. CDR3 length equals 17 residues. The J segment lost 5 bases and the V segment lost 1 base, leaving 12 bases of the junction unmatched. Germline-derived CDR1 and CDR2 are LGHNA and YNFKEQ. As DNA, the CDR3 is TGTGCCAGCAGCCAAGGGACAGGGTCGGGAAGTGGGTATGGCTACACCTTC. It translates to CASSQGTGSGSGYGYTF.

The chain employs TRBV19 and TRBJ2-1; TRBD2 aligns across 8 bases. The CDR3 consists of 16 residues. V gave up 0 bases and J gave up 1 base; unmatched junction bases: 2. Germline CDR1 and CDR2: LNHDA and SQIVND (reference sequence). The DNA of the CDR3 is TGTGCCAGTAGTATAGATGGCGGGGGGTCCTACAATGAGCAGTTCTTC. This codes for CASSIDGGGSYNEQFF. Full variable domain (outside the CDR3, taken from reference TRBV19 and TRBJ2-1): DGGITQSPKYLFRKEGQNVTLSCEQNLNHDAMYWYRQDPGQGLRLIYYSQIVNDFQKGDIAEGYSVSREKKESFPLTVTSAQKNPTAFYLCASSIDGGGSYNEQFFGPGTRLTVL.

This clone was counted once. CDR3: CASSRGPREETQYF. Written as DNA, the CDR3 is TGCGCCAGCAGCAGGGGACCCCGTGAGGAGACCCAGTACTTC. The gene calls are TRBV5-1 and TRBJ2-5; D is perhaps TRBD1 or TRBD2 (5 bases each). The CDR3 has 14 residues. Trimming shortened V by 4 bases and J by 5 bases, and 15 bases separated the two germline ends. Germline CDR1 reads SGHRS; CDR2 reads YFSETQ.

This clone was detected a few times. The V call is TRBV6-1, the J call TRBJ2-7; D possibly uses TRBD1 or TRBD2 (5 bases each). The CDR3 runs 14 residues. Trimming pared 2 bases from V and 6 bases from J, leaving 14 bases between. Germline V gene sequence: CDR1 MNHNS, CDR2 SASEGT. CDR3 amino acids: CASSELRGAAEQYF. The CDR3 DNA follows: TGTGCCAGCAGTGAATTAAGGGGAGCGGCCGAGCAGTACTTC.